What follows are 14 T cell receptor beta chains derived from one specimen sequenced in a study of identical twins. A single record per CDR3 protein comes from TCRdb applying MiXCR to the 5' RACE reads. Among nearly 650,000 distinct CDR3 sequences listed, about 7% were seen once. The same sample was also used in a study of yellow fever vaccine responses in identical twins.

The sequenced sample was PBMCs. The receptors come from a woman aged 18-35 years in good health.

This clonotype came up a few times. The CDR3 DNA reads TGCAGTGCTAGAGACTCCGGGACAGCCAATGAGCAGTTCTTC. Amino acid sequence: CSARDSGTANEQFF. The chain employs TRBV20-1 and TRBJ2-1; the match to TRBD1 covers 7 bases. V gave up 0 bases and J gave up 6 bases; unmatched junction bases: 5. Germline lookup yields CDR1 DFQATT and CDR2 SNEGSKA (reference sequence). The CDR3 sequence is 14 residues long.

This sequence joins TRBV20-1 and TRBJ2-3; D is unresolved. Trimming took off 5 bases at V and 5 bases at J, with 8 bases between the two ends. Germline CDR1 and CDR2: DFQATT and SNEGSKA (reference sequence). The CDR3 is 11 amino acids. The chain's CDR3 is CSAQSRDTQYF. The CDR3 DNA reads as TGCAGTGCTCAGTCAAGAGATACGCAGTATTTT.

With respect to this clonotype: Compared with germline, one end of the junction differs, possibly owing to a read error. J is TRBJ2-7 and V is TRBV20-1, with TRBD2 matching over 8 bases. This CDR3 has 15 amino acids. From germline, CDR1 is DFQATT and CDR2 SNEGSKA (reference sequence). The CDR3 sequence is CCAQRTSGASYEQYF. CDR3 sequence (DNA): TGCTGTGCCCAGCGCACTAGCGGTGCCTCCTACGAGCAGTACTTC.

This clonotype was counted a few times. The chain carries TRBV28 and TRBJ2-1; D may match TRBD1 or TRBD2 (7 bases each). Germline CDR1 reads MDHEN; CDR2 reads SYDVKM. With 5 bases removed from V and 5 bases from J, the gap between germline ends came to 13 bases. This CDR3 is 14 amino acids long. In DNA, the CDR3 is TGTGCCAGCAGTAGACAGGGAGGGCACAATGAGCAGTTCTTC. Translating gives CASSRQGGHNEQFF.

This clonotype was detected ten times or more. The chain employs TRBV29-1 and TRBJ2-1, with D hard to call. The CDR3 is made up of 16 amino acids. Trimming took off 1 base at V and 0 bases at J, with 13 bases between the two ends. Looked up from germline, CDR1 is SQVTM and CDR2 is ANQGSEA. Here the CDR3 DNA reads TGCAGCGTTGAAGTACAGCGCCTCAACTCCTACAATGAGCAGTTCTTC. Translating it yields CSVEVQRLNSYNEQFF.

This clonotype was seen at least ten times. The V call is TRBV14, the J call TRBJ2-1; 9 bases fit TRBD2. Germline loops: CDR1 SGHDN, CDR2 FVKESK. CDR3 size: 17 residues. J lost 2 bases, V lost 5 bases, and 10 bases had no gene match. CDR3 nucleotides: TGTGCCAGCAGCGTGCGTCCCTGGACTAGCGCCTACAATGAGCAGTTCTTC. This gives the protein CASSVRPWTSAYNEQFF. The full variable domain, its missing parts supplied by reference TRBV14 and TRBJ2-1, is EAGVTQFPSHSVIEKGQTVTLRCDPISGHDNLYWYRRVMGKEIKFLLHFVKESKQDESGMPNNRFLAERTGGTYSTLKVQPAELEDSGVYFCASSVRPWTSAYNEQFFGPGTRLTVL.

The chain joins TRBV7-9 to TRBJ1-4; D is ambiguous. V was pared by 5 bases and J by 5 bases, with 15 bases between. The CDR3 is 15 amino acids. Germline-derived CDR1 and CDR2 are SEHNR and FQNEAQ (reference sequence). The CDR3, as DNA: TGTGCCAGCAGCAGGTTCCGGGCCCCAAATGAAAAACTGTTTTTT. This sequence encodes CASSRFRAPNEKLFF.

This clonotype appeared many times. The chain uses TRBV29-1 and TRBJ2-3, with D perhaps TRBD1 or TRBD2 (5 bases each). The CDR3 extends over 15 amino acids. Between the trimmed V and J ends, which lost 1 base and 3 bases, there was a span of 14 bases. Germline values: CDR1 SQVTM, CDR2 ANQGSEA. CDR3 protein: CSVEGSGARTDTQYF. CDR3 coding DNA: TGCAGCGTTGAAGGCTCCGGGGCGAGGACAGATACGCAGTATTTT.

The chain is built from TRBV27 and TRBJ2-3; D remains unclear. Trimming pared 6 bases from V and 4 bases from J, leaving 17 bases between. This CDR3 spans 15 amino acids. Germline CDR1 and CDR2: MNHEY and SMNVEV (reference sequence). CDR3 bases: TGTGCCAGCAGAGTACGGTATACCACTGCAGATACGCAGTATTTT. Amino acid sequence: CASRVRYTTADTQYF.

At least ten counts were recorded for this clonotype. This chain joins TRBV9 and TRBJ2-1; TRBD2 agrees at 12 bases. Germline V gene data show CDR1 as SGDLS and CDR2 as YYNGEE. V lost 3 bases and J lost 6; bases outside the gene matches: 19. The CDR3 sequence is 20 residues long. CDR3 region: CASSAGQGSLVLAGGNEQFF. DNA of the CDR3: TGTGCCAGCAGCGCCGGACAGGGGAGCTTAGTACTAGCGGGAGGCAATGAGCAGTTCTTC.

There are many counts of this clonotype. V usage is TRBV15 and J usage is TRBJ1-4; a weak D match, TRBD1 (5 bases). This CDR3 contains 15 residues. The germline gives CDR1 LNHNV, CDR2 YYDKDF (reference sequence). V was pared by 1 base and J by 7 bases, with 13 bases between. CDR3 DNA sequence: TGTGCCACCAGCAGAGTCCACGGGGGAGTTGAAAAACTGTTTTTT. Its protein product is CATSRVHGGVEKLFF.

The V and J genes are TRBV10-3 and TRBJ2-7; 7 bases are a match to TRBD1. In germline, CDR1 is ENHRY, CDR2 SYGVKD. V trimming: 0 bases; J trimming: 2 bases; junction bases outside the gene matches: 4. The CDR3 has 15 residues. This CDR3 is CAISESGTAAYEQYV. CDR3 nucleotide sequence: TGTGCCATCAGTGAGTCAGGGACAGCAGCCTACGAGCAGTACGTC.

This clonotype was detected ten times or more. CDR3 loop: CASSQDRSSYEQYV. CDR3 nucleotide sequence: TGCGCCAGCAGCCAAGATAGGAGCTCCTACGAGCAGTACGTC. The chain carries TRBV4-1 and TRBJ2-7; D not resolved. The CDR3 sequence is 14 residues long. The ends were cut back, 0 bases at V and 0 bases at J, with 6 bases in the middle. Germline values: CDR1 MGHRA, CDR2 YSYEKL.

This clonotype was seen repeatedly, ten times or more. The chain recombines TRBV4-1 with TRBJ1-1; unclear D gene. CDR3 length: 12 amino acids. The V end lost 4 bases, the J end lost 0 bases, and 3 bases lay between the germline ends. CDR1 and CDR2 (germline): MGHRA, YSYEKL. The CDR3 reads CASSRVNTEAFF. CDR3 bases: TGCGCCAGCAGCCGTGTGAACACTGAAGCTTTCTTT.